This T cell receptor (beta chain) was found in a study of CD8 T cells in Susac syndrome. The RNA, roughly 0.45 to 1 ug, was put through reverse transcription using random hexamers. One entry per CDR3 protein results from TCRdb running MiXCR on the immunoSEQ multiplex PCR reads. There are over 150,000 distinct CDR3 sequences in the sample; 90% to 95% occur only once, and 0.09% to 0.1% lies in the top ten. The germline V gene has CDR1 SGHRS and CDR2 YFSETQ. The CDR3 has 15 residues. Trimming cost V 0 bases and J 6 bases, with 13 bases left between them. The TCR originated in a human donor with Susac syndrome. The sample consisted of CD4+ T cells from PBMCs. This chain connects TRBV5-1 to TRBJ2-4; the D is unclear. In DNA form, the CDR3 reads TGCGCCAGCAGCTTGGGTTACCAGGTCGGAAACATTCAGTACTTC. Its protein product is CASSLGYQVGNIQYF.